This T cell receptor (beta chain) was sequenced for a study of T-cell reconstitution after alpha-beta-depleted transplantation in children. The CDR3 covers 15 residues. Germline V CDR1 and CDR2: KGHSH, LQKENI. The V end lost 4 bases, the J end lost 6 bases, and 15 bases lay between the germline ends. Unique molecular identifiers were incorporated when the TCRbeta library was constructed. TCRdb reprocessed the PCR reads via MiXCR and lists one record per CDR3 protein. The sample holds 200,000 to 300,000 distinct CDR3 sequences; approximately 8.9% are singletons and the top ten take just under 6.5%. This clonotype was counted many times. Its antigen is not identified. Study-level results: Roughly two months post-transplant, alpha-beta T cells reportedly originated from several hundred graft clones that had expanded. Some patients showed high day-60 TCRbeta diversity, which derived from surviving recipient T cells and thymic progenitors.

The receptor was isolated from a male patient younger than 18 who had a stem cell transplant for acute lymphoblastic leukemia, so the T cells may come from the graft donor. The chain carries TRBV18 and TRBJ2-2, with a tentative D call TRBD2 (6 bases). This specimen was PBMCs, mostly from graft donor cells, taken 180 days after TCRalphabeta/CD19-depleted stem cell transplant. This chain's CDR3 is CASSRGAGRSGELFF. The CDR3 nucleotides are TGTGCCAGCTCACGAGGAGCAGGGAGGTCCGGGGAGCTGTTTTTT.